This T cell receptor (beta chain) was retrieved from a study of T cell repertoires in cytomegalovirus infection. Study-level background: Alongside well-studied HLA-B-restricted CMV epitopes, recently identified HLA-C-restricted CMV epitopes were also used. Study outcomes and limitations: Dominating the ex vivo response were TCR beta clonotypes that were CMV-specific and HLA-C-restricted.

The CDR3 totals 11 residues. The ends were cut back, 0 bases at V and 11 bases at J, with 4 bases in the middle. Germline lookup yields CDR1 KGHDR and CDR2 SFDVKD. TCRdb reprocessed the reads via MiXCR and lists one record per CDR3 protein. The sample has 380,000 or so distinct CDR3 sequences, around a third seen once. In regard to this clonotype: Its antigen is not identified.

This specimen consisted of cultured PBMCs, obtained from culture after CMV antigen stimulation. This TCR came from a human donor in good health (CMV status not recorded). Some clones in this sample may be carry-over from other donors' samples. V and J are TRBV24-1 and TRBJ1-5; D call uncertain. The CDR3 region has the DNA TGTGCCACCAGTGATTTGGGGGCCCAGCATTTT. Amino acid sequence: CATSDLGAQHF.